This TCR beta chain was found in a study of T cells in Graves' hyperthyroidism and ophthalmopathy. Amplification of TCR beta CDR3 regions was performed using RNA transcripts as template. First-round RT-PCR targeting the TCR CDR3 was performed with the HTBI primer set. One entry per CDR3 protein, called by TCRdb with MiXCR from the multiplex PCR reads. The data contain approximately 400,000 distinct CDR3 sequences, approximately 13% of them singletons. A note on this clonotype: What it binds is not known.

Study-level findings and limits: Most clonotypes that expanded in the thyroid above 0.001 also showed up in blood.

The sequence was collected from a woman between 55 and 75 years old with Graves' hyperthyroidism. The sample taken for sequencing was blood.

CDR3 in amino acids: CAISGSGSDTQYF. CDR3 sequence (DNA): TGTGCCATCAGTGGGTCCGGGTCAGATACGCAGTATTTT. This chain uses TRBV10-3 with TRBJ2-3; no clear D. The CDR3 spans 13 residues. Germline CDR1 is ENHRY and CDR2 is SYGVKD. Trimming took 4 bases from V and 4 from J, leaving 9 bases between them.